These T cell receptor beta chains were read from a single sample in a study of T cells in localized non-small cell lung cancer. TCRdb's table, derived via immunoSEQ multiplex PCR, lists solely in-frame clones and lacks some. The repertoire consists of some 25,000 clones, with 88% occurring once and the leading ten covering roughly 6.2%. The sample in question was PBMCs, obtained before any cancer treatment. These TCRs come from a man between 40 and 69 years old with stage II lung adenocarcinoma. Each CDR3 is given with its conserved first and last residue. A D gene is named only where the DNA matches it firmly. Part of the rows lack a size; the others show once, few, many or a class for expanded clones.

v_call	d_call	j_call	clone_size	cdr3_aa	cdr3_nt
TRBV5-1	-	TRBJ2-1	-	CASSLVADSYNEQFF	TGCGCCAGCAGCTTGGTGGCGGACTCCTACAATGAGCAGTTCTTC
TRBV27	TRBD1	TRBJ2-1	-	CASSRTGGDTWAGSEQFF	TGTGCCAGCAGTAGGACAGGGGGCGATACGTGGGCCGGGAGTGAGCAGTTCTTC
TRBV5-4	TRBD2	TRBJ2-5	-	CASSFSGPQETQYF	TGTGCCAGCAGCTTTAGCGGGCCCCAAGAGACCCAGTACTTC
TRBV7-9	TRBD1	TRBJ1-5	few	CASSLQGAGQPQHF	TGTGCCAGCAGTCTACAGGGGGCAGGTCAGCCCCAGCATTTT
TRBV27	-	TRBJ1-2	-	CASSLQQGGYGYTF	TGTGCCAGCAGTCTACAGCAGGGCGGCTATGGCTACACCTTC
TRBV6-6	-	TRBJ1-4	-	CATSGGGEKLFF	TGTGCCACCTCCGGGGGAGGGGAAAAACTGTTTTTT
TRBV6-1	TRBD1	TRBJ2-3	-	CASRERQGEGVTDTQYF	TGTGCCAGCAGGGAAAGACAGGGGGAGGGTGTCACAGATACGCAGTATTTT
TRBV4-1	TRBD2	TRBJ2-1	-	CASSPQLAGGLNEQFF	TGCGCCAGCAGCCCGCAACTAGCGGGGGGCCTAAATGAGCAGTTCTTC
TRBV20-1	-	TRBJ2-3	-	CSAFSSDTQYF	TGCAGTGCTTTTAGCTCAGATACGCAGTATTTT
TRBV6-5	-	TRBJ1-2	-	CASSYSNGYYGYTF	TGTGCCAGCAGTTACTCGAACGGATACTATGGCTACACCTTC
TRBV5-4	TRBD1	TRBJ2-7	-	CASSPGQGDWEQYF	TGTGCCAGCAGCCCGGGACAGGGGGACTGGGAGCAGTACTTC
TRBV2	-	TRBJ1-5	-	CASAGNREVEPQHF	TGTGCCAGCGCTGGGAACAGGGAGGTCGAGCCCCAGCATTTT
TRBV5-1	-	TRBJ1-1	few	CASSLGASSGTEAFF	TGCGCCAGCAGCTTGGGGGCTAGCTCGGGCACTGAAGCTTTCTTT
TRBV6-5	-	TRBJ1-1	once	CASRANRMNTEAFF	TGTGCCAGCAGAGCTAACAGGATGAACACTGAAGCTTTCTTT
TRBV18	TRBD2	TRBJ2-3	-	CASSPPSGSVTDTQYF	TGTGCCAGCTCACCGCCTAGCGGGAGCGTCACAGATACGCAGTATTTT
TRBV29-1	-	TRBJ1-1	-	CSVGHLGNTEAFF	TGCAGCGTTGGCCACCTAGGGAACACTGAAGCTTTCTTT
TRBV2	-	TRBJ2-5	once	CASRTQTGQETQYF	TGTGCCAGCAGAACCCAGACGGGGCAAGAGACCCAGTACTTC
TRBV6-6	-	TRBJ1-1	-	CASSYSNWDTEAFF	TGTGCCAGCAGTTACTCGAATTGGGACACTGAAGCTTTCTTT
TRBV10-2	-	TRBJ2-3	-	CASLPVDLVDTQYF	TGCGCCAGCTTACCTGTGGACCTCGTGGATACGCAGTATTTT
TRBV10-3	TRBD1	TRBJ1-1	-	CAISDLDRGSTEAFF	TGTGCCATCAGTGATTTGGACAGGGGTAGCACTGAAGCTTTCTTT
TRBV30	-	TRBJ1-5	-	CAWSVLFGGNQPQHF	TGTGCCTGGAGTGTACTGTTCGGCGGGAATCAGCCCCAGCATTTT
TRBV30	-	TRBJ2-3	-	CAWSVAQHFETDTQYF	TGTGCCTGGAGTGTAGCCCAGCACTTTGAAACAGATACGCAGTATTTT
TRBV7-3	TRBD2	TRBJ2-3	once	CASSLNSGGPTSTDTQYF	TGTGCCAGCAGCTTAAATAGCGGGGGACCTACTAGCACAGATACGCAGTATTTT
TRBV19	-	TRBJ1-4	-	CASSNDRDEKLFF	TGTGCCAGTTCCAACGATCGGGATGAAAAACTGTTTTTT